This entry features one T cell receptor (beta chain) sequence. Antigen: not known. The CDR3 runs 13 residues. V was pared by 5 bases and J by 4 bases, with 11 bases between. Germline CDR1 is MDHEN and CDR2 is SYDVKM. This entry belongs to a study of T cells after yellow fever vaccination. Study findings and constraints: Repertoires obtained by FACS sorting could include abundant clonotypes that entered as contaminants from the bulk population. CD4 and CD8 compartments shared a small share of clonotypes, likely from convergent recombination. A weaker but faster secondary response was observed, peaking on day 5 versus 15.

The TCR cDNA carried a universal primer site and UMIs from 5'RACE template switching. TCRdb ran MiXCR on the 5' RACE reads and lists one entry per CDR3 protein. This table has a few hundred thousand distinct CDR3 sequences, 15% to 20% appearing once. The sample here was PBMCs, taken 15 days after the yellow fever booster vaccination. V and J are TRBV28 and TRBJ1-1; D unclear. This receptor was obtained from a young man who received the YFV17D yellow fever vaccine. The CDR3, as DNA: TGTGCCAGCAGTAACACTTTGAGCACTGAAGCTTTCTTT. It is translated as CASSNTLSTEAFF.